A single T cell receptor beta chain is shown here with its context. What it recognizes is unknown. The sample comes from a study of blood T cells in healthy people across ages. Study overall: For every two T cells, template switching captured about one barcoded beta molecule.

Then a second PCR, running about 6 to 12 cycles, was carried out with a sample-barcoded 5' primer and a J-beta primer mix. TCRdb reprocessed the 5' RACE reads via MiXCR and lists one record per CDR3 protein. Among 700,000 or so distinct CDR3 sequences listed, 40% to 45% were seen once. Study results and limitations: Aged donors had fewer naive CD4+ cells and lower diversity than long-lived donors.

CDR1 is DFQATT and CDR2 is SNEGSKA in the germline V gene (reference sequence). CDR3 size: 13 residues. Trimming shortened V by 3 bases and J by 4 bases, and 10 bases separated the two germline ends. The V call is TRBV20-1, the J call TRBJ1-5; no definite D call. The source material was blood. The clonotype originates from a man aged 80 or over in good health. CDR3: CSASANTNQPQHF. CDR3 bases: TGCAGTGCTAGTGCTAACACTAATCAGCCCCAGCATTTT.